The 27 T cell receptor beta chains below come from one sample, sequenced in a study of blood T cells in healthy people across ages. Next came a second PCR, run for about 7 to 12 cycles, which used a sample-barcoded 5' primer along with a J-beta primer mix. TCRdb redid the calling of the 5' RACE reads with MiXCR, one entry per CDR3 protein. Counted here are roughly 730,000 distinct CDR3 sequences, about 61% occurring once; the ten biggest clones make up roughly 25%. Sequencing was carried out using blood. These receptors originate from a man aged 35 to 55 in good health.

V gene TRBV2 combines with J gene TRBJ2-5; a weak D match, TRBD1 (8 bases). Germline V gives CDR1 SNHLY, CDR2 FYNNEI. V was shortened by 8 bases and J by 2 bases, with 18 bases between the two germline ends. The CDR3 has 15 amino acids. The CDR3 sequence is CASGLSQGGQETQYF. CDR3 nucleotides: TGTGCCAGCGGACTATCACAGGGGGGGCAAGAGACCCAGTACTTC.

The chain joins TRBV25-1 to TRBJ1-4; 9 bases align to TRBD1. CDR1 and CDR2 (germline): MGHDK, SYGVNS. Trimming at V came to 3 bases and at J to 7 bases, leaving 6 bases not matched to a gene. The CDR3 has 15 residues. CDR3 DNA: TGTGCCAGCAGTGATGGGGGACAGGGACGTGAAAAACTGTTTTTT. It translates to CASSDGGQGREKLFF.

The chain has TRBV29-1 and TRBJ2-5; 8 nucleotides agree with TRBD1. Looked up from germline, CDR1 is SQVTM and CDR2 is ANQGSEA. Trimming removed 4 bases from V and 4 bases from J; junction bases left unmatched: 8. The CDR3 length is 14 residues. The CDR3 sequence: CSVAGQGGGETQYF. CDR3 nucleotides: TGCAGCGTTGCCGGACAGGGTGGGGGAGAGACCCAGTACTTC.

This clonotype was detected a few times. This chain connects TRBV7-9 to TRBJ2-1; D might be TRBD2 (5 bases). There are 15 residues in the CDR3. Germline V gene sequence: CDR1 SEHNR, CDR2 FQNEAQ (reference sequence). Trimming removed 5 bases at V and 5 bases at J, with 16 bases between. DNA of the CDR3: TGTGCCAGCAGCACTTGGACTCTCCCAAACAATGAGCAGTTCTTC. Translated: CASSTWTLPNNEQFF.

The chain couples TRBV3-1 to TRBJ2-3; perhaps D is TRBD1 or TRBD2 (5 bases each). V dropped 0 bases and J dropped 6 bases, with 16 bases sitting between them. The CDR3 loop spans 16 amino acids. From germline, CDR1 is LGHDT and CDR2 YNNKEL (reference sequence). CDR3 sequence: CASSQDLWGTLDTQYF. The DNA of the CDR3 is TGTGCCAGCAGCCAAGATCTTTGGGGGACCTTGGATACGCAGTATTTT.

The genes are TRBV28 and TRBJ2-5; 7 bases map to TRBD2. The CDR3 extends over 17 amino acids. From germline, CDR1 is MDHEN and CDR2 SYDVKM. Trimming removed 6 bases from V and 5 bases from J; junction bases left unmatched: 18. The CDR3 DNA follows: TGTGCCAGCAGCCCTAACGGGGACCTTCGGGGGGACGAGACCCAGTACTTC. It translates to CASSPNGDLRGDETQYF.

CDR3 nucleotide sequence: TGTGCCAGCAGTAGTGGGACAGGGGGCTCCTATAATTCACCCCTCCACTTT. Protein: CASSSGTGGSYNSPLHF. This chain connects TRBV6-6 to TRBJ1-6; 11 bases line up with TRBD1. Per the germline V gene, CDR1 is MNHNY and CDR2 is SVGAGI (reference sequence). V gave up 5 bases and J gave up 0 bases; unmatched junction bases: 3. CDR3 length equals 17 residues.

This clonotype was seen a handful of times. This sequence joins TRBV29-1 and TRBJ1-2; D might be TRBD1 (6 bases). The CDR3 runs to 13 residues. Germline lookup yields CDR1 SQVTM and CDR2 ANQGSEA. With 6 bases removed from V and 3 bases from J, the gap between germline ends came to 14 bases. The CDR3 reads CSVIHRTDYGYTF. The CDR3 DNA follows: TGCAGCGTGATACATAGGACAGACTATGGCTACACCTTC. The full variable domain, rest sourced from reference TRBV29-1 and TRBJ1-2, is SAVISQKPSRDICQRGTSLTIQCQVDSQVTMMFWYRQQPGQSLTLIATANQGSEATYESGFVIDKFPISRPNLTFSTLTVSNMSPEDSSIYLCSVIHRTDYGYTFGSGTRLTVV.

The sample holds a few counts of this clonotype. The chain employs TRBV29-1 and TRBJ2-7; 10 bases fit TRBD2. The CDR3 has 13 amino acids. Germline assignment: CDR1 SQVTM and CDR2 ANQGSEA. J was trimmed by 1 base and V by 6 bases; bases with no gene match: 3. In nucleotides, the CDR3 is TGCAGCGTCGTTAGCGGGAGGTCCTACGAGCAGTACTTC. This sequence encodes CSVVSGRSYEQYF.

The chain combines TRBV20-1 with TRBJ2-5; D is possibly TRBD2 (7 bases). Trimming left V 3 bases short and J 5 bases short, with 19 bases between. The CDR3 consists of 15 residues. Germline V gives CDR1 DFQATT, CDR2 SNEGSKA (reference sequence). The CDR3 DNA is TGCAGTGCTAGTGGTGGGGGGGGCCGTTGGGAGACCCAGTACTTC. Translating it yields CSASGGGGRWETQYF.

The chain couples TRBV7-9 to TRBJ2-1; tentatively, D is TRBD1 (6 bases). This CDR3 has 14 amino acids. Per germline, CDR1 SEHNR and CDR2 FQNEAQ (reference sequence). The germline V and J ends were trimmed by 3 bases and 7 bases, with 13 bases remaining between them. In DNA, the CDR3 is TGTGCCAGCAGCTTGAGCGAGGGGGTAAATGAGCAGTTCTTC. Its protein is CASSLSEGVNEQFF. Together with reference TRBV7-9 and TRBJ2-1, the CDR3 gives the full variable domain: DTGVSQNPRHKITKRGQNVTFRCDPISEHNRLYWYRQTLGQGPEFLTYFQNEAQLEKSRLLSDRFSAERPKGSFSTLEIQRTEQGDSAMYLCASSLSEGVNEQFFGPGTRLTVL.

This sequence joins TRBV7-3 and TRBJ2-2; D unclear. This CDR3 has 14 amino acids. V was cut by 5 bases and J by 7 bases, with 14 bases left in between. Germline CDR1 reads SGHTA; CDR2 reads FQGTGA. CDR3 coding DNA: TGTGCCAGCAGCCTTTTTTCATTCGGCGGGGAGCTGTTTTTT. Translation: CASSLFSFGGELFF.

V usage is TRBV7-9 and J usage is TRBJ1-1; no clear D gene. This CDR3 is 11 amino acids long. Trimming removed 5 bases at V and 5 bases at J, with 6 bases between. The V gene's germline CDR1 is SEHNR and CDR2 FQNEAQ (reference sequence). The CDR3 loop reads CASSPQTEAFF. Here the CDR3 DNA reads TGTGCCAGCAGCCCCCAAACTGAAGCTTTCTTT. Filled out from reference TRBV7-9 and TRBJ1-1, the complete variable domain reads DTGVSQNPRHKITKRGQNVTFRCDPISEHNRLYWYRQTLGQGPEFLTYFQNEAQLEKSRLLSDRFSAERPKGSFSTLEIQRTEQGDSAMYLCASSPQTEAFFGQGTRLTVV.

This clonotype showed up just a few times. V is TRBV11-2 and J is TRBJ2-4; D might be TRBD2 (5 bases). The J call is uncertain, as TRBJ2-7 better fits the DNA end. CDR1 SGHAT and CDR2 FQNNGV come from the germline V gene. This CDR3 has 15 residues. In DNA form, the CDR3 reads TGTGCCAGCAGCTTAGTAAATGAGGGCATCTACGAGCAGTACTTC. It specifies CASSLVNEGIYEQYF.

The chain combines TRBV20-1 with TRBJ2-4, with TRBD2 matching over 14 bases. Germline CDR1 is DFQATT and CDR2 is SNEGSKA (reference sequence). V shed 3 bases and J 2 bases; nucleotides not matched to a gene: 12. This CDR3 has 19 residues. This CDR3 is CSARSPTSGGAVTKNIQYF. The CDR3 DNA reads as TGCAGTGCTAGGTCCCCGACTAGCGGGGGGGCCGTAACCAAAAACATTCAGTACTTC.

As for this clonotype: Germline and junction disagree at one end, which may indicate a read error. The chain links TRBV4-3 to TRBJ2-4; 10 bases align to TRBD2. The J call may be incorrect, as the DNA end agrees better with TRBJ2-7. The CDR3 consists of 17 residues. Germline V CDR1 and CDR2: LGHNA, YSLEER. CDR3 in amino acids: CASGQDRSGRGSYEQYF. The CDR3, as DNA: TGCGCCAGCGGCCAAGATAGGAGCGGGAGGGGAAGCTACGAGCAGTACTTC.

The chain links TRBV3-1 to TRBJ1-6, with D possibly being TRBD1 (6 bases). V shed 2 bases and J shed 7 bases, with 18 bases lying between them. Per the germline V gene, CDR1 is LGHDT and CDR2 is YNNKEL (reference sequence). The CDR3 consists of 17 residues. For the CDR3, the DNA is TGTGCCAGCAGCCAACCGAACCGGGGGGCTTGGAATTCACCCCTCCACTTT. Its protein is CASSQPNRGAWNSPLHF.

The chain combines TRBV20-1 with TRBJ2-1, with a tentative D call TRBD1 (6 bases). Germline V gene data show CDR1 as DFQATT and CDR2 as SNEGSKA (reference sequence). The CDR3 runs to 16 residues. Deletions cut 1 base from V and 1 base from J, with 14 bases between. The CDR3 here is CSARVRDTRSYNEQFF. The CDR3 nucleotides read TGCAGTGCTAGAGTACGGGACACCCGTTCCTACAATGAGCAGTTCTTC.

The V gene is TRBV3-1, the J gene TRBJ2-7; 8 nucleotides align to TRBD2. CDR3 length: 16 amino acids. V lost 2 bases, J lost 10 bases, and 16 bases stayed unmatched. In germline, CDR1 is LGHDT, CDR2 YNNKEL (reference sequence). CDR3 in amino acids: CASSQLGTRGGITQYF. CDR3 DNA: TGTGCCAGCAGCCAACTAGGGACTAGGGGAGGTATAACCCAGTACTTC.

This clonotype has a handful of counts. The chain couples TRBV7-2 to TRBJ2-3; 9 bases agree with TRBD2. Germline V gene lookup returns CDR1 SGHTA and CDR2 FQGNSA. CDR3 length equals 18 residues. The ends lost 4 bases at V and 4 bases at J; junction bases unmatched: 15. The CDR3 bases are TGTGCCAGCAGCTGGAAATTTAGCGGGAGTTCTGGCGCAGATACGCAGTATTTT. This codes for CASSWKFSGSSGADTQYF.

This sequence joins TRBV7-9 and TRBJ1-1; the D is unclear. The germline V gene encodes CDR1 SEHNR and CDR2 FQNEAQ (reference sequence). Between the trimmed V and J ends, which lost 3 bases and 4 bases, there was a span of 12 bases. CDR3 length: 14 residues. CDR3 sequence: CASSFDGEGTEAFF. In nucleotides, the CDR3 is TGTGCCAGCAGCTTTGATGGGGAGGGCACTGAAGCTTTCTTT.

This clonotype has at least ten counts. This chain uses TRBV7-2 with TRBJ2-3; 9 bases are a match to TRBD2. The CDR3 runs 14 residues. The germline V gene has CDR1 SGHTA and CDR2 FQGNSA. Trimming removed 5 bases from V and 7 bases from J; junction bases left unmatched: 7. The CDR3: CASSISGGGNTQYF. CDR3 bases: TGTGCCAGCAGCATTAGCGGGGGAGGGAATACGCAGTATTTT.

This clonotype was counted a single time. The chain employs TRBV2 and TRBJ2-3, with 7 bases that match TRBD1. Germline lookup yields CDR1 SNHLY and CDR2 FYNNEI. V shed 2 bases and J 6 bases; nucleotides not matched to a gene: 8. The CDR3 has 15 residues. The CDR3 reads CASSESRTGGDTQYF. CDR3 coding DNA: TGTGCCAGCAGTGAATCTAGGACAGGAGGTGATACGCAGTATTTT.

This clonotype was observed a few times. CDR3 protein: CASSLAAGVSPTQYF. CDR3 coding DNA: TGTGCCAGCAGTTTAGCGGCGGGAGTCTCCCCCACGCAGTATTTT. This chain joins TRBV12-3 or TRBV12-4 and TRBJ2-3; TRBD2 aligns across 7 bases. With V trimmed by 0 bases and J by 9 bases, 9 bases remained unmatched. This CDR3 has 15 amino acids.

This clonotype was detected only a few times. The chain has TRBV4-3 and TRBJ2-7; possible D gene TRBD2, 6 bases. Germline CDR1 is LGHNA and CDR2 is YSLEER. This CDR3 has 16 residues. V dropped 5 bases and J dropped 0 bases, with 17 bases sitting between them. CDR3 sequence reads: CASSAKAGTFSYEQYF. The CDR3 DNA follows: TGCGCCAGCAGCGCGAAAGCAGGGACTTTCTCCTACGAGCAGTACTTC.

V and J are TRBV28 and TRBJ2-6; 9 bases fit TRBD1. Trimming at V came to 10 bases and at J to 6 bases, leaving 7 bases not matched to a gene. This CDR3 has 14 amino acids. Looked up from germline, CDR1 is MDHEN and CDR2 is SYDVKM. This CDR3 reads CATTRTGVANVLTF. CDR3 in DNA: TGTGCCACGACACGGACAGGGGTGGCCAACGTCCTGACTTTC. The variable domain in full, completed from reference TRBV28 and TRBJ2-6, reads DVKVTQSSRYLVKRTGEKVFLECVQDMDHENMFWYRQDPGLGLRLIYFSYDVKMKEKGDIPEGYSVSREKKERFSLILESASTNQTSMYLCATTRTGVANVLTFGAGSRLTVL.

The DNA of the CDR3 is TGCAGTGCTAGAGATAGGTCAACCTCCGGGGAGACCCAGTACTTC. Its protein product is CSARDRSTSGETQYF. The J gene is TRBJ2-5, the V gene TRBV20-1, with no clear D. Germline V gene data show CDR1 as DFQATT and CDR2 as SNEGSKA (reference sequence). This CDR3 spans 15 amino acids. With 0 bases removed from V and 5 bases from J, the gap between germline ends came to 16 bases.